Listed below are T cell receptor beta chains from one sample, sequenced in a study of blood T cells in healthy people across ages. One entry per CDR3 protein, called by TCRdb with MiXCR from the 5' RACE reads. The sample lists about 1.4 million distinct CDR3 sequences, 55% to 75% occurring once. The sequencing input was blood. Source of these receptors: a young man in good health. Both conserved end residues are part of each CDR3. The order of the fields is clone size, J gene, V gene, D gene, CDR3 protein, CDR3 DNA. A D gene is named only where the DNA matches it firmly. Rows give clone size only sometimes, using once, few, many, or a class for an expanded clone.

clone_size: NA
j_call: TRBJ2-7
v_call: TRBV11-1
d_call: TRBD1
cdr3_aa: CASSSDRGVNEQYF
cdr3_nt: TGTGCCAGCAGCAGCGACAGGGGAGTCAACGAGCAGTACTTC

clone_size: NA
j_call: TRBJ2-3
v_call: TRBV20-1
d_call: NA
cdr3_aa: CTTLEGPNTDTQYF
cdr3_nt: TGCACCACCCTTGAGGGCCCTAACACAGATACGCAGTATTTT

clone_size: NA
j_call: TRBJ1-3
v_call: TRBV4-3
d_call: TRBD1
cdr3_aa: CASSQEGQGLSGNTIYF
cdr3_nt: TGCGCCAGCAGCCAGGAGGGACAGGGGTTGTCTGGAAACACCATATATTTT

clone_size: NA
j_call: TRBJ2-7
v_call: TRBV28
d_call: TRBD1
cdr3_aa: CASSSGTGLTYEQYF
cdr3_nt: TGTGCCAGCAGTTCCGGGACAGGGTTGACCTACGAGCAGTACTTC

clone_size: NA
j_call: TRBJ2-7
v_call: TRBV29-1
d_call: TRBD1
cdr3_aa: CSVAMGQGYEQYF
cdr3_nt: TGCAGCGTTGCGATGGGACAGGGTTACGAGCAGTACTTC

clone_size: NA
j_call: TRBJ2-1
v_call: TRBV12-3/TRBV12-4
d_call: TRBD2
cdr3_aa: CASSHPLAGVHNEQFF
cdr3_nt: TGTGCCAGCAGCCATCCCCTAGCGGGAGTTCACAATGAGCAGTTCTTC

clone_size: few
j_call: TRBJ2-3
v_call: TRBV13
d_call: NA
cdr3_aa: CASSQPPPDTQYF
cdr3_nt: TGTGCCAGCAGCCAACCCCCGCCAGATACGCAGTATTTT

clone_size: NA
j_call: TRBJ2-5
v_call: TRBV2
d_call: NA
cdr3_aa: CASSGGSYSETQYF
cdr3_nt: TGTGCCAGCAGTGGAGGGAGCTACTCAGAGACCCAGTACTTC

clone_size: few
j_call: TRBJ2-5
v_call: TRBV14
d_call: TRBD2
cdr3_aa: CASSHLTPLAGVQETQYF
cdr3_nt: TGTGCCAGCAGCCACCTCACACCACTAGCGGGAGTTCAAGAGACCCAGTACTTC

clone_size: NA
j_call: TRBJ2-1
v_call: TRBV6-4
d_call: TRBD2
cdr3_aa: CASGPFPAGGQDEQFF
cdr3_nt: TGTGCCAGCGGTCCTTTCCCAGCGGGAGGGCAGGATGAGCAGTTCTTC

clone_size: NA
j_call: TRBJ1-5
v_call: TRBV20-1
d_call: NA
cdr3_aa: CSAGENQPQHF
cdr3_nt: TGCAGTGCTGGGGAGAATCAGCCCCAGCATTTT

clone_size: NA
j_call: TRBJ1-4
v_call: TRBV4-3
d_call: NA
cdr3_aa: CASSQDRNEKLFF
cdr3_nt: TGCGCCAGCAGCCAAGACAGAAATGAAAAACTGTTTTTT

clone_size: NA
j_call: TRBJ1-6
v_call: TRBV7-6
d_call: NA
cdr3_aa: CASSPELDSYNSPLHF
cdr3_nt: TGTGCCAGCAGCCCCGAACTGGACAGCTATAATTCACCCCTCCACTTT

clone_size: NA
j_call: TRBJ1-1
v_call: TRBV10-3
d_call: NA
cdr3_aa: CAITGGEAEAFF
cdr3_nt: TGTGCCATCACCGGGGGTGAGGCTGAAGCTTTCTTT

clone_size: NA
j_call: TRBJ2-4
v_call: TRBV21-1
d_call: NA
cdr3_aa: CASSTGLAGHLAKNIQYF
cdr3_nt: TGTGCCAGCAGCACAGGACTAGCGGGACACCTAGCCAAAAACATTCAGTACTTC

clone_size: few
j_call: TRBJ1-2
v_call: TRBV4-1
d_call: NA
cdr3_aa: CASSPLGGTLGYTF
cdr3_nt: TGCGCCAGCAGCCCCCTAGGGGGGACCCTTGGCTACACCTTC

clone_size: NA
j_call: TRBJ2-7
v_call: TRBV7-9
d_call: NA
cdr3_aa: CASSLVQPHSYEQDF
cdr3_nt: TGTGCCAGCAGCTTAGTGCAGCCCCACTCCTACGAGCAGGACTTC

clone_size: once
j_call: TRBJ2-1
v_call: TRBV7-9
d_call: TRBD2
cdr3_aa: CASCLGSGRNPEQFF
cdr3_nt: TGTGCCAGCTGTCTGGGGAGCGGGAGGAATCCTGAGCAGTTCTTC

clone_size: NA
j_call: TRBJ2-1
v_call: TRBV4-1
d_call: NA
cdr3_aa: CASSQEPGYNEQFF
cdr3_nt: TGCGCCAGCAGCCAAGAGCCCGGGTACAATGAGCAGTTCTTC

clone_size: NA
j_call: TRBJ2-1
v_call: TRBV11-1
d_call: NA
cdr3_aa: CASSLRGYNEQFF
cdr3_nt: TGTGCCAGCAGCTTGCGGGGCTACAATGAGCAGTTCTTC

clone_size: NA
j_call: TRBJ2-4
v_call: TRBV5-1
d_call: NA
cdr3_aa: CASSLASATEAKNIQYF
cdr3_nt: TGCGCCAGCAGCTTGGCCTCGGCGACAGAGGCCAAAAACATTCAGTACTTC

clone_size: NA
j_call: TRBJ2-7
v_call: TRBV10-2
d_call: NA
cdr3_aa: CASSRYGAAEQYF
cdr3_nt: TGCGCCAGCAGCCGCTACGGGGCGGCCGAGCAGTACTTC

clone_size: few
j_call: TRBJ2-5
v_call: TRBV20-1
d_call: NA
cdr3_aa: CSAIRSQTQYF
cdr3_nt: TGCAGTGCTATCCGTTCCCAGACCCAGTACTTC

clone_size: few
j_call: TRBJ2-7
v_call: TRBV5-5
d_call: TRBD1
cdr3_aa: CASSSRDSYLEQYF
cdr3_nt: TGTGCCAGCAGTTCCCGGGACAGCTACCTCGAGCAGTACTTC

clone_size: few
j_call: TRBJ2-1
v_call: TRBV11-2
d_call: TRBD2
cdr3_aa: CASSRRLAGVDEQFF
cdr3_nt: TGTGCCAGCAGCCGAAGACTAGCGGGAGTGGATGAGCAGTTCTTC

clone_size: NA
j_call: TRBJ1-2
v_call: TRBV6-1
d_call: NA
cdr3_aa: CASSERRGAGYTF
cdr3_nt: TGTGCCAGCAGTGAAAGGCGGGGAGCGGGCTACACCTTC

clone_size: NA
j_call: TRBJ1-1
v_call: TRBV20-1
d_call: TRBD1
cdr3_aa: CSARLRDRGWNTEAFF
cdr3_nt: TGCAGTGCTCGACTCCGGGACAGGGGATGGAACACTGAAGCTTTCTTT

clone_size: few
j_call: TRBJ2-7
v_call: TRBV27
d_call: NA
cdr3_aa: CASSPRGGFEQYF
cdr3_nt: TGTGCCAGCAGTCCCCGTGGGGGGTTCGAGCAGTACTTC

clone_size: NA
j_call: TRBJ2-3
v_call: TRBV9
d_call: TRBD2
cdr3_aa: CASSVVQSGEGTDTQYF
cdr3_nt: TGTGCCAGCAGCGTAGTACAAAGCGGGGAGGGCACAGATACGCAGTATTTT

clone_size: NA
j_call: TRBJ1-2
v_call: TRBV12-3/TRBV12-4
d_call: NA
cdr3_aa: CASSPEAEYGYTF
cdr3_nt: TGTGCCAGCAGTCCCGAGGCGGAATATGGCTACACCTTC

clone_size: NA
j_call: TRBJ2-1
v_call: TRBV4-1
d_call: TRBD2
cdr3_aa: CASSLWTSGSPTYNEQFF
cdr3_nt: TGCGCCAGCAGCCTCTGGACTAGCGGGAGCCCCACCTACAATGAGCAGTTCTTC

clone_size: NA
j_call: TRBJ2-5
v_call: TRBV30
d_call: NA
cdr3_aa: CAQSLGHGGNEQYF
cdr3_nt: TGTGCCCAATCCTTGGGACACGGAGGTAATGAGCAGTACTTC

clone_size: few
j_call: TRBJ2-7
v_call: TRBV12-3/TRBV12-4
d_call: NA
cdr3_aa: CASRSSGQAADEQYF
cdr3_nt: TGTGCCAGCAGGTCGAGCGGCCAGGCGGCGGACGAGCAGTACTTC

clone_size: NA
j_call: TRBJ1-2
v_call: TRBV7-9
d_call: TRBD1
cdr3_aa: CASSSPGRGLNGYTF
cdr3_nt: TGTGCCAGCAGCTCCCCCGGCAGGGGGTTAAATGGCTACACCTTC

clone_size: few
j_call: TRBJ2-7
v_call: TRBV4-3
d_call: TRBD1
cdr3_aa: CASSQDWELDRGTYEQYF
cdr3_nt: TGCGCCAGCAGCCAAGATTGGGAATTGGACAGGGGGACCTACGAGCAGTACTTC

clone_size: NA
j_call: TRBJ1-2
v_call: TRBV4-3
d_call: NA
cdr3_aa: CASNDGVGYGYTF
cdr3_nt: TGCGCCAGCAACGACGGGGTCGGCTATGGCTACACCTTC

clone_size: few
j_call: TRBJ2-7
v_call: TRBV10-3
d_call: NA
cdr3_aa: CAISDGGIAYEQYF
cdr3_nt: TGTGCCATCAGTGATGGTGGGATAGCCTACGAGCAGTACTTC

clone_size: NA
j_call: TRBJ1-5
v_call: TRBV12-3/TRBV12-4
d_call: TRBD1
cdr3_aa: CASSDGQAIQPQHF
cdr3_nt: TGTGCCAGCAGTGATGGACAGGCTATTCAGCCCCAGCATTTT

clone_size: NA
j_call: TRBJ1-6
v_call: TRBV7-2
d_call: NA
cdr3_aa: CASSLGDNSYNSPLHF
cdr3_nt: TGTGCCAGCAGCTTAGGGGACAACTCCTATAATTCACCCCTCCACTTT

clone_size: NA
j_call: TRBJ1-2
v_call: TRBV6-5
d_call: NA
cdr3_aa: CASSYVGGITF
cdr3_nt: TGTGCCAGCAGTTACGTGGGGGGGATCACCTTC

clone_size: few
j_call: TRBJ1-1
v_call: TRBV6-1
d_call: NA
cdr3_aa: CASRAVGTAEAFF
cdr3_nt: TGTGCCAGCAGGGCTGTCGGGACGGCTGAAGCTTTCTTT

clone_size: NA
j_call: TRBJ1-4
v_call: TRBV2
d_call: NA
cdr3_aa: CASSEVSKGKLFF
cdr3_nt: TGTGCCAGCAGTGAAGTGTCGAAGGGAAAACTGTTTTTT

clone_size: NA
j_call: TRBJ2-7
v_call: TRBV4-3
d_call: TRBD1
cdr3_aa: CASSQKDRGFGEQYF
cdr3_nt: TGCGCCAGCAGCCAGAAGGACAGGGGGTTTGGCGAGCAGTACTTC

clone_size: NA
j_call: TRBJ2-1
v_call: TRBV27
d_call: NA
cdr3_aa: CASSWKGDEQFF
cdr3_nt: TGTGCCAGCAGTTGGAAGGGCGATGAGCAGTTCTTC

clone_size: NA
j_call: TRBJ2-2
v_call: TRBV7-9
d_call: TRBD2
cdr3_aa: CASSPQSGKSSGELFF
cdr3_nt: TGTGCCAGCAGCCCTCAGAGCGGGAAGTCTAGCGGGGAGCTGTTTTTT

clone_size: NA
j_call: TRBJ2-3
v_call: TRBV9
d_call: TRBD2
cdr3_aa: CASTRGATDTQYF
cdr3_nt: TGTGCCAGCACGCGGGGGGCCACAGATACGCAGTATTTT

clone_size: NA
j_call: TRBJ2-1
v_call: TRBV27
d_call: NA
cdr3_aa: CASSPGPNGGNEQFF
cdr3_nt: TGTGCCAGCAGTCCGGGACCAAACGGGGGCAATGAGCAGTTCTTC

clone_size: few
j_call: TRBJ2-1
v_call: TRBV4-1
d_call: NA
cdr3_aa: CATRLVNEQFF
cdr3_nt: TGCGCCACCAGGCTGGTCAATGAGCAGTTCTTC

clone_size: NA
j_call: TRBJ2-3
v_call: TRBV28
d_call: TRBD2
cdr3_aa: CASSNGGDYSDTQYF
cdr3_nt: TGTGCCAGCAGCAACGGGGGGGACTATTCAGATACGCAGTATTTT

clone_size: NA
j_call: TRBJ2-1
v_call: TRBV3-1
d_call: TRBD1
cdr3_aa: CASSLDRGLSNEQFF
cdr3_nt: TGTGCCAGCAGCCTGGACAGGGGGCTTAGCAATGAGCAGTTCTTC

clone_size: NA
j_call: TRBJ1-6
v_call: TRBV5-1
d_call: NA
cdr3_aa: CASSPRSLAWEPLHF
cdr3_nt: TGCGCCAGTAGTCCCCGTAGTCTTGCCTGGGAACCCCTCCACTTT

clone_size: NA
j_call: TRBJ1-5
v_call: TRBV12-3/TRBV12-4
d_call: TRBD1
cdr3_aa: CASTRGLIQPQHF
cdr3_nt: TGTGCCAGCACCAGGGGGCTGATTCAGCCCCAGCATTTT

clone_size: NA
j_call: TRBJ2-6
v_call: TRBV4-2
d_call: TRBD2
cdr3_aa: CASSQVGGTGANVLTF
cdr3_nt: TGTGCCAGCAGCCAAGTGGGAGGGACTGGGGCCAACGTCCTGACTTTC